The TCR beta chain described here comes from a study of blood T cell repertoires in COVID-19. This table comes from immunoSEQ multiplex PCR, and its TCRdb copy is limited to in-frame clones, with some not included. The repertoire holds some 30,000 clones, with around 91% as singletons. Trimming took 5 bases from V and 1 from J; bases not matched to a gene: 4. This CDR3 has 15 amino acids. The V gene's germline CDR1 is SGHTA and CDR2 FQGNSA. The sequence was obtained from a man aged 65 to 79 with active or convalescent COVID-19. The sequenced sample was peripheral blood. The chain recombines TRBV7-2 with TRBJ1-1; the match to TRBD1 covers 10 bases. In DNA form, the CDR3 reads TGTGCCAGCAGCCCAAGACAGGGGGCGAACACTGAAGCTTTCTTT. Translated, it gives CASSPRQGANTEAFF.